The table lists the clone carrying this T cell receptor beta chain with a few counts. Its antigen is not known. This specimen belongs to a study of metastatic and nonmetastatic thyroid tumors. Turning to the study itself: It was across blood and tumor or nodule tissue from malignant and benign thyroid patients that repertoires were compared. The study's findings and limits: Benign nodules were reported to have significantly lower TCR beta diversity than malignant thyroid tumors, in blood and tumor.

The entire patient cohort was treatment-naive prior to thyroid surgery. The germline V gene encodes CDR1 MDHEN and CDR2 SYDVKM. The CDR3 sequence is 15 residues long. V lost 10 bases and J 0 bases, leaving 17 bases between the germline ends. In the study's own analysis: A classifier of distant metastasis in papillary thyroid cancer was built from CDR3 differences (across clinicopathological groups). TCRdb reanalyzed the PCR reads with MiXCR. TCRdb assigned the V and J calls; the authors' analysis was not used. Altogether 15,000 to 20,000 clones are present, around 21% being singletons, with the ten largest covering 21%.

The clonotype was recovered from a female donor with papillary thyroid cancer or a benign thyroid nodule (not recorded which). Some clones in this sample may be carry-over from other donors' samples. Sequenced: adjacent normal tissue. The J gene is TRBJ2-3, the V gene TRBV28; perhaps TRBD2 as D (6 bases). The DNA of the CDR3 is TGTGCCACATGGGGGAGACTAGGGAGCACAGATACGCAGTATTTT. Translation: CATWGRLGSTDTQYF.